The entry below describes one T cell receptor beta chain. The antigen is unknown. The V gene's germline CDR1 is SNHLY and CDR2 FYNNEI. V lost 8 bases to trimming and J lost 6 bases, with 14 bases between them. There are 12 residues in the CDR3. Tumor samples were obtained before definitive surgery or chemotherapy. The record originates from a study of high-grade serous ovarian cancer treatment subgroups. The overall study: On average, approximately 15,000 reads and about 6,800 unique TCR beta rearrangements were obtained per sample.

This table comes from immunoSEQ multiplex PCR, and its TCRdb copy is limited to in-frame clones, with some not included. The top ten hold over 10% of the sample, which has 2,500 or so clones, roughly 72% seen once. General study findings and limits: Repertoire similarity ranged roughly 0.095 to 0.8 between tumors of one patient. These tumor repertoires lack spatial information from bulk sequencing.

Source material: tumor tissue. The gene calls are TRBV2 and TRBJ2-7, with D possibly matching TRBD2 (6 bases). The TCR originated in a human donor with high-grade serous ovarian cancer. In nucleotides, the CDR3 is TGTGCCAGCGGGCCGGGACTCCGCGAGCAGTACTTC. Encoded protein: CASGPGLREQYF.